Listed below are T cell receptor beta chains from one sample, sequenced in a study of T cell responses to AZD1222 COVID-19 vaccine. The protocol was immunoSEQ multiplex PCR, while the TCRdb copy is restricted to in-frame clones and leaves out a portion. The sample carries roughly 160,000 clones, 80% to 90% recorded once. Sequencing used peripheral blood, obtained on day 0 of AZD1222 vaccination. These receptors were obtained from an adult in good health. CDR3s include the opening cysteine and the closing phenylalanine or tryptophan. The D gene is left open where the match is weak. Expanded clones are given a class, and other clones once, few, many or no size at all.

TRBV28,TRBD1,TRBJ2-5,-,CASSLRGGRDRGPETQYF,TGTGCCAGCAGTTTGCGCGGGGGCAGGGACAGGGGGCCCGAGACCCAGTACTTC
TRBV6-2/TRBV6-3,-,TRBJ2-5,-,CASSSQETQYF,TGTGCCAGCAGTAGCCAAGAGACCCAGTACTTC
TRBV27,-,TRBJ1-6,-,CASSLGGLALHF,TGTGCCAGCAGTTTAGGGGGGTTGGCCCTCCACTTT
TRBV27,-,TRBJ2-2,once,CASSLVRVTGELFF,TGTGCCAGCAGTTTAGTACGGGTAACCGGGGAGCTGTTTTTT
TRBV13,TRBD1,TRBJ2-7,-,CASSMTGNEQYF,TGTGCCAGCAGCATGACAGGGAACGAGCAGTACTTC
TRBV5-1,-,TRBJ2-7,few,CASSSGDGEVGEQYF,TGCGCCAGCAGCTCGGGGGACGGGGAGGTAGGGGAGCAGTACTTC
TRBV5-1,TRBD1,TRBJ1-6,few,CASKGTGGNSPLHF,TGCGCCAGCAAGGGGACAGGGGGTAATTCACCCCTCCACTTT
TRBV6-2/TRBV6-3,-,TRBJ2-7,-,CASSSFDSSYEQYF,TGTGCCAGCAGTTCATTTGACAGCTCCTACGAGCAGTACTTC
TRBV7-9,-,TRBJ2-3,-,CASSLGGTDTQYF,TGTGCCAGCAGCTTAGGGGGTACAGATACGCAGTATTTT
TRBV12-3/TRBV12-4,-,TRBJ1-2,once,CASRGLTYGYTF,TGTGCCAGCAGGGGACTAACCTATGGCTACACCTTC
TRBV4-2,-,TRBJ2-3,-,CASSQELVNTDTQYF,TGTGCCAGCAGCCAGGAACTAGTTAACACAGATACGCAGTATTTT
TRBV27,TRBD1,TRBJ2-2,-,CASSLLFDRVNTGELFF,TGTGCCAGCAGTCTTCTTTTCGACAGGGTGAACACCGGGGAGCTGTTTTTT
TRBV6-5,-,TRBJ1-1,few,CASSYPITEAFF,TGTGCCAGCAGTTATCCCATCACTGAAGCTTTCTTT
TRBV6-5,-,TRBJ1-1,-,CASSWGTNTEAFF,TGTGCCAGCTCTTGGGGGACGAACACTGAAGCTTTCTTT
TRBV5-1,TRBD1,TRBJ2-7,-,CASRPTGNYEQYF,TGCGCCAGCAGGCCGACAGGGAACTACGAGCAGTACTTC
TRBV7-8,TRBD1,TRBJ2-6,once,CASSSQGATGANVLTF,TGTGCCAGCAGCTCGCAGGGGGCGACTGGGGCCAACGTCCTGACTTTC
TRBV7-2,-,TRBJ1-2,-,CASRSTGPYGYTF,TGTGCCAGCAGGTCCACAGGACCCTATGGCTACACCTTC
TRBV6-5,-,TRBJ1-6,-,CASSNSGKVSPLHF,TGTGCCAGCAGTAACTCAGGGAAGGTTTCACCCCTCCACTTT
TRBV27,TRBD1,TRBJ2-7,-,CASSLRQGYGNEQYF,TGTGCCAGCAGTTTAAGACAGGGCTATGGTAACGAGCAGTACTTC
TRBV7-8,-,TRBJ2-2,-,CASSRWNTGELFF,TGTGCCAGCAGCCGGTGGAACACCGGGGAGCTGTTTTTT
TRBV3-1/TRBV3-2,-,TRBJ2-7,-,CASSQEGARAYEQYF,TGTGCCAGCAGCCAAGAAGGGGCCAGGGCCTACGAGCAGTACTTC
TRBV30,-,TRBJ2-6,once,CAWMTSGANVLTF,TGTGCCTGGATGACCTCTGGGGCCAACGTCCTGACTTTC
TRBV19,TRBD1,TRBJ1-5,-,CASTLDFSWTGLVQPQHF,TGTGCCAGTACCCTGGACTTCAGCTGGACAGGGCTGGTGCAGCCCCAGCATTTT
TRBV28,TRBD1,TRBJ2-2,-,CASSSPRTGGYLFANTGELFF,TGTGCCAGCAGTTCTCCGAGGACAGGGGGCTACTTGTTCGCGAACACCGGGGAGCTGTTTTTT
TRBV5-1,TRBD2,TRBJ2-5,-,CASSLLAREETQYF,TGCGCCAGCAGCTTACTAGCGAGAGAAGAGACCCAGTACTTC
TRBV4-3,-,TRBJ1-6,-,CASSQDFGRELPNSPLHF,TGCGCCAGCAGCCAAGATTTCGGCAGGGAACTCCCTAATTCACCCCTCCACTTT
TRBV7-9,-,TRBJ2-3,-,CASSGTGTDTQYF,TGTGCCAGCAGCGGTACAGGGACAGATACGCAGTATTTT
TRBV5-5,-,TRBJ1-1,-,CASSPGRLQGWTEAFF,TGTGCCAGCAGCCCCGGGCGCCTCCAGGGGTGGACTGAAGCTTTCTTT
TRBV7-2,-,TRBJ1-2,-,CASSPSRVTNYGYTF,TGTGCCAGCAGCCCAAGCCGGGTGACTAACTATGGCTACACCTTC
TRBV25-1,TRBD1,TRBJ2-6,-,CASSEIPGTGSGANVLTF,TGTGCCAGCAGTGAAATTCCCGGGACAGGGTCTGGGGCCAACGTCCTGACTTTC
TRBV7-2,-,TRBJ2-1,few,CASSPPPASSYNEQFF,TGTGCCAGCAGCCCCCCGCCGGCGAGCTCCTACAATGAGCAGTTCTTC
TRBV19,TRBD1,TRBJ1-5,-,CASSTPVGDRSYSNQPQHF,TGTGCCAGTAGTACGCCTGTTGGGGACAGGTCCTATAGCAATCAGCCCCAGCATTTT
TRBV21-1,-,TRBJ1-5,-,CASSNEITERGNAQPQHF,TGTGCCAGCAGCAACGAAATAACTGAGCGGGGGAATGCTCAGCCCCAGCATTTT
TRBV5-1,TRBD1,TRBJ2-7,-,CASSRDRSYEQYF,TGCGCCAGCAGCCGGGACAGGAGCTACGAGCAGTACTTC
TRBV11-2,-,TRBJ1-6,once,CASSLSGGNSPLHF,TGTGCCAGCAGCTTATCGGGGGGTAATTCACCCCTCCACTTT
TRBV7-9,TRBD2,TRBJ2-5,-,CASSYGGDQETQYF,TGTGCCAGCAGCTACGGGGGGGATCAAGAGACCCAGTACTTC
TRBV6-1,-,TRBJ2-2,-,CASSELGALRTGELFF,TGTGCCAGCAGTGAACTTGGGGCCCTGAGGACCGGGGAGCTGTTTTTT
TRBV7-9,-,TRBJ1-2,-,CASSSTPDRYGYTF,TGTGCCAGCAGCTCAACACCCGACCGGTATGGCTACACCTTC
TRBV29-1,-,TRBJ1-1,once,CSVATGTAEAFF,TGCAGCGTGGCGACGGGGACGGCTGAAGCTTTCTTT
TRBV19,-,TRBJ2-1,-,CASSIPGISYNEQFF,TGTGCCAGTAGTATACCAGGGATCTCCTACAATGAGCAGTTCTTC
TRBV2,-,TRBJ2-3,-,CASHSIFTTDTQYF,TGTGCCAGCCACTCGATATTTACGACAGATACGCAGTATTTT
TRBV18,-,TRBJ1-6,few,CASSPLTAYNSPLHF,TGTGCCAGCTCACCCCTAACAGCGTATAATTCACCCCTCCACTTT
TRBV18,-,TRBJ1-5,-,CASSARPANNQPQHF,TGTGCCAGCTCAGCAAGACCGGCGAACAATCAGCCCCAGCATTTT
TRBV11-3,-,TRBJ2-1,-,CASSLGGAADEQFF,TGTGCCAGCAGCTTAGGGGGGGCCGCGGATGAGCAGTTCTTC
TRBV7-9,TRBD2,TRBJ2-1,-,CASSLLAGGQSEQFF,TGTGCCAGCAGCCTACTAGCGGGGGGGCAAAGTGAGCAGTTCTTC